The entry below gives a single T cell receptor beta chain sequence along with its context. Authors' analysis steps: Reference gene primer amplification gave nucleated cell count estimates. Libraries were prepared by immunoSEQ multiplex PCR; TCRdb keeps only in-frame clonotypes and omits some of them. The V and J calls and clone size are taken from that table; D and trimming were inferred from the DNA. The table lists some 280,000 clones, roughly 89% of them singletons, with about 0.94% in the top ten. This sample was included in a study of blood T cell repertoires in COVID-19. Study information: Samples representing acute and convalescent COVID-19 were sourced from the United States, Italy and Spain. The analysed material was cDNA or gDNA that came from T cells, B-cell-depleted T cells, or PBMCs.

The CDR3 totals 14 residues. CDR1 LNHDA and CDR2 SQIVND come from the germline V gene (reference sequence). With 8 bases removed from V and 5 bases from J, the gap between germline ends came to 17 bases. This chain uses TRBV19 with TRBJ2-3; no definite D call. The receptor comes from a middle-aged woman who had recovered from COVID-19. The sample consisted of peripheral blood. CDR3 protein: CASSFGVGVDTQYF. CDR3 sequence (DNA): TGTGCCAGTTCATTCGGAGTTGGCGTAGATACGCAGTATTTT.